The 28 T cell receptor beta chains in this list originate from one sample, sequenced in a study of CD4 T cells in relation to SARS-CoV-2 and coronaviruses. Their recognized antigens are unknown. TCRdb keeps only in-frame clones here, not all; method: immunoSEQ multiplex PCR. The sample shows about 36,000 clones, around 77% of them seen only once. The sample taken for sequencing was memory CD4+ T cells from PBMCs, cultured in vitro. The source is an adult with COVID-19.

The chain recombines TRBV27 with TRBJ2-7; 8 bases align to TRBD1. Per germline, CDR1 MNHEY and CDR2 SMNVEV (reference sequence). CDR3 length: 16 residues. V dropped 5 bases and J dropped 3; count of bases not matched to a gene: 12. The CDR3 sequence: CASSPDTGTGSYEQYF. CDR3 coding DNA: TGTGCCAGCAGTCCAGATACCGGGACAGGCAGCTACGAGCAGTACTTC.

Notes on this clone: The junction departs from germline at one end; a sequencing error may be responsible. The V gene is TRBV7-7, the J gene TRBJ2-5; D is undetermined. The CDR3 sequence is 13 residues long. The germline V gene has CDR1 SSHAT and CDR2 FNYEAQ (reference sequence). DNA of the CDR3: TGTGCTAGCAGCCCTGGCAGCCCAGGGACCCAGTACTTC. This translates into CASSPGSPGTQYF.

The V and J genes are TRBV11-2 and TRBJ2-7; D unresolved. Germline assignment: CDR1 SGHAT and CDR2 FQNNGV. This CDR3 region has 13 residues. V lost 5 bases and J 7 bases, leaving 15 bases between the germline ends. CDR3 sequence reads: CASSQKLLGEQYF. CDR3 DNA sequence: TGTGCCAGCAGCCAAAAACTACTGGGGGAGCAGTACTTC.

This clone was picked up a small number of times. The V gene is TRBV3-1 (or the pseudogene TRBV3-2), the J gene TRBJ1-6; D gene ambiguous. V gave up 3 bases and J gave up 8 bases, with 5 bases separating them. Germline CDR1 reads LGHDT; CDR2 reads YNNKEL (reference sequence). The CDR3 is 12 residues long. In DNA form, the CDR3 reads TGTGCCAGCAGCCACCCCCATTCACCCCTCCACTTT. Translation gives CASSHPHSPLHF.

This chain connects TRBV28 to TRBJ2-3; D not certain. This CDR3 is built from 14 residues. Deletions cut 6 bases from V and 1 base from J, with 11 bases between. CDR1 and CDR2 (germline): MDHEN, SYDVKM. Here the CDR3 DNA reads TGTGCCAGCAGCGTCACACCCCGCACAGATACGCAGTATTTT. Amino acid sequence: CASSVTPRTDTQYF.

This chain joins TRBV28 and TRBJ2-5; TRBD1 matches at 12 bases. The germline CDR1 and CDR2 sequences are MDHEN and SYDVKM. The CDR3 is 15 residues long. V gave up 7 bases and J gave up 6 bases; unmatched junction bases: 9. The CDR3 here is CASTPRGQGAKTQYF. CDR3 sequence (DNA): TGTGCCAGCACCCCACGGGGACAGGGGGCGAAGACCCAGTACTTC.

The chain carries TRBV10-3 and TRBJ2-1; 16 positions match TRBD2. This CDR3 spans 21 amino acids. Trimming cost V 0 bases and J 3 bases; bases outside gene matches: 11. Germline values: CDR1 ENHRY, CDR2 SYGVKD. The CDR3 DNA sequence: TGTGCCATCAGTGAGTCGATACGGGGACTAGCGGGAGGGCTTATCTACAATGAGCAGTTCTTC. It codes for CAISESIRGLAGGLIYNEQFF.

V and J are TRBV28 and TRBJ2-2; TRBD1 matches 10 bases. Germline CDR1 MDHEN, CDR2 SYDVKM. V lost 4 bases, J lost 5 bases, and 7 bases stayed unmatched. The CDR3 contains 16 residues. CDR3: CASSSLRTGGTGELFF. As DNA, the CDR3 is TGTGCCAGCAGTTCACTAAGGACAGGGGGGACCGGGGAGCTGTTTTTT.

The chain couples TRBV6-1 to TRBJ2-7; D tentatively reads TRBD1 or TRBD2 (5 bases each). V gave up 3 bases and J gave up 2 bases, with 14 bases separating them. This CDR3 comprises 15 residues. Per germline, CDR1 MNHNS and CDR2 SASEGT. Here the CDR3 reads CASSERGGTAYEQYF. The CDR3 coding sequence is TGTGCCAGCAGTGAGCGTGGGGGAACTGCCTACGAGCAGTACTTC.

The chain links TRBV7-9 to TRBJ1-2; no clear D gene. The CDR3 totals 14 residues. V lost 5 bases, J lost 1 base, and 11 bases lay in between. Germline-derived CDR1 and CDR2 are SEHNR and FQNEAQ (reference sequence). The CDR3 sequence: CASSLPGDNYGYTF. In nucleotides, the CDR3 is TGTGCCAGCAGCCTACCGGGAGATAACTATGGCTACACCTTC.

This CDR3 is CASSYTTVVETQYF. In DNA, the CDR3 is TGTGCCAGCAGTTACACGACAGTCGTAGAGACCCAGTACTTC. The rearrangement uses TRBV6-5 and TRBJ2-5; tentative D call: TRBD1 (5 bases). The V gene's germline CDR1 is MNHEY and CDR2 SVGAGI. The CDR3 contains 14 residues. V was pared by 2 bases and J by 4 bases, with 11 bases between.

V usage is TRBV24-1 and J usage is TRBJ2-1, with a possible D match to TRBD1 (6 bases). CDR3 size: 14 residues. The germline gives CDR1 KGHDR, CDR2 SFDVKD. V shed 8 bases and J shed 8 bases, with 18 bases lying between them. The DNA for the CDR3 is TGTGCCACCAACAAAGTAGGGGGATCGGATGAGCAGTTCTTC. Translating gives CATNKVGGSDEQFF.

The rearrangement joins TRBV5-1 to TRBJ1-4; D not certain. V was shortened by 6 bases and J by 3 bases, with 9 bases between the two germline ends. From germline, CDR1 is SGHRS and CDR2 YFSETQ. The CDR3 is 13 amino acids. In DNA, the CDR3 is TGCGCCAGCAAGGTCAGCCCTAATGAAAAACTGTTTTTT. Residues: CASKVSPNEKLFF.

The chain has TRBV6-5 and TRBJ1-1; TRBD1 matches 11 bases. Per germline, CDR1 MNHEY and CDR2 SVGAGI. The V gene end was trimmed by 7 bases and the J gene end by 5 bases; junction bases not matched to a gene: 6. This CDR3 contains 14 residues. The CDR3 nucleotides read TGTGCCAGCACCCGGACAGGGGGCCTGACTGAAGCTTTCTTT. It yields the protein CASTRTGGLTEAFF.

The V and J genes are TRBV12-3 or TRBV12-4 and TRBJ2-3, with D perhaps matching TRBD1 (6 bases). The ends were cut back, 7 bases at V and 3 bases at J, with 11 bases in the middle. The CDR3 runs to 13 residues. The CDR3, as DNA: TGTGCCAGCAACAACAGGGATACAGATACGCAGTATTTT. Translated, it gives CASNNRDTDTQYF.

This clone came up once. V is TRBV4-1 and J is TRBJ2-2; D remains unclear. V shed 2 bases and J shed 7 bases, with 14 bases lying between them. The CDR3 spans 15 residues. Per the germline V gene, CDR1 is MGHRA and CDR2 is YSYEKL. CDR3: CASSQKAADRGELFF. The CDR3 DNA is TGCGCCAGCAGCCAAAAGGCGGCAGACCGCGGGGAGCTGTTTTTT.

The chain is built from TRBV18 and TRBJ2-2; 8 bases are a match to TRBD1. CDR1 and CDR2 (germline): KGHSH, LQKENI. The CDR3 contains 17 residues. After removal of 3 bases from V and 1 base from J, the junction contained 7 bases not matched to a gene. The CDR3 here is CASSPYLDRVNTGELFF. The CDR3 nucleotides read TGTGCCAGCTCACCCTATCTGGACAGGGTGAACACCGGGGAGCTGTTTTTT.

V gene TRBV5-1 combines with J gene TRBJ1-2; D gene ambiguous. CDR3 size: 16 residues. V gave up 4 bases and J gave up 0 bases, with 16 bases separating them. Germline lookup yields CDR1 SGHRS and CDR2 YFSETQ. The CDR3 DNA sequence: TGCGCCAGCAGCCCGGAGGCCACTACCACTAACTATGGCTACACCTTC. Amino acid sequence: CASSPEATTTNYGYTF. Using reference TRBV5-1 and TRBJ1-2 for the parts outside the CDR3, the full variable domain is KAGVTQTPRYLIKTRGQQVTLSCSPISGHRSVSWYQQTPGQGLQFLFEYFSETQRNKGNFPGRFSGRQFSNSRSEMNVSTLELGDSALYLCASSPEATTTNYGYTFGSGTRLTVV.

This rearrangement joins TRBV18 to TRBJ2-5; tentatively, D is TRBD1 (6 bases). The length of the CDR3 is 14 residues. Germline loops: CDR1 KGHSH, CDR2 LQKENI. Deletions cut 3 bases from V and 2 bases from J, with 10 bases between. CDR3 coding DNA: TGTGCCAGCTCACCTGGACAGACACAAGAGACCCAGTACTTC. This encodes CASSPGQTQETQYF.

The genes are TRBV18 and TRBJ1-2, with 7 bases fitting TRBD1. V shed 2 bases, J shed 4 bases, and the junction held 4 bases outside the gene matches. This CDR3 region has 14 residues. The V gene's germline CDR1 is KGHSH and CDR2 LQKENI. CDR3 sequence: CASSPGTAFYGYTF. Written as DNA, the CDR3 is TGTGCCAGCTCACCAGGGACAGCTTTCTATGGCTACACCTTC.

This chain joins TRBV19 and TRBJ1-1; D possibly corresponds to TRBD1 (5 bases). V lost 4 bases and J 2 bases, leaving 11 bases between the germline ends. The germline CDR1 and CDR2 sequences are LNHDA and SQIVND (reference sequence). This CDR3 spans 14 amino acids. CDR3 nucleotide sequence: TGTGCCAGTAGTAGACAGCAAAGAAACACTGAAGCTTTCTTT. Translated, it gives CASSRQQRNTEAFF.

In its sample, this clone was seen a few times. This chain links TRBV5-6 with TRBJ2-5, with 7 bases aligning to TRBD2. The CDR3 spans 14 residues. Unmatched junction bases numbered 2, after V lost 2 bases and J lost 1 base. The germline gives CDR1 SGHDT, CDR2 YYEEEE. The CDR3 protein is CASSFWTSQETQYF. CDR3 sequence (DNA): TGTGCCAGCAGCTTCTGGACTAGCCAAGAGACCCAGTACTTC.

The chain employs TRBV5-6 and TRBJ2-2; 9 bases fit TRBD1. This CDR3 has 17 residues. The V and J ends lost 3 bases and 6 bases, in that order; junction bases with no gene match: 12. Looked up from germline, CDR1 is SGHDT and CDR2 is YYEEEE. The CDR3 region is CASSSGTGRIGSGELFF. The CDR3 bases are TGTGCCAGCAGCTCAGGGACAGGGAGAATTGGTTCCGGGGAGCTGTTTTTT.

The CDR3 DNA follows: TGTGCCAGCAGTTTTCGGGACAGGGTTCAAGAGACCCAGTACTTC. It encodes CASSFRDRVQETQYF. The chain employs TRBV6-5 and TRBJ2-5, with 9 bases lining up with TRBD1. V was clipped by 4 bases and J by 2 bases; unmatched bases: 5. The CDR3 contains 15 residues. CDR1 and CDR2 from the germline V gene are MNHEY and SVGAGI.

This chain joins TRBV11-3 and TRBJ2-1; 11 bases are a match to TRBD2. The CDR3 covers 16 residues. Trimming removed 5 bases from V and 4 bases from J; junction bases left unmatched: 7. Per the germline V gene, CDR1 is SGHNT and CDR2 is YENEEA. CDR3: CASSQHLAGGYNEQFF. CDR3 DNA: TGTGCCAGCAGCCAACATCTAGCGGGGGGATACAATGAGCAGTTCTTC.

The rearrangement uses TRBV5-6 and TRBJ1-2; maybe TRBD1 (5 bases). CDR1 and CDR2 from the germline V gene are SGHDT and YYEEEE. The V end lost 1 base, the J end lost 5 bases, and 15 bases lay between the germline ends. The CDR3 consists of 15 residues. CDR3 nucleotides: TGTGCCAGCAGCTTGAGCCCCAGGGAAACGTATGGCTACACCTTC. Translation gives CASSLSPRETYGYTF.

The rearrangement links TRBV3-1 (or the pseudogene TRBV3-2) to TRBJ2-1; D is ambiguous. The V gene lost 2 bases and the J gene lost 5 bases, with 10 bases spanning the gap. Germline V lookup: CDR1 LGHDT, CDR2 YNNKEL (reference sequence). This CDR3 is 14 amino acids long. CDR3 bases: TGTGCCAGCAGCCAACGCCAGTGGAACAATGAGCAGTTCTTC. It specifies CASSQRQWNNEQFF.

CDR3 sequence reads: CASSSGAEGTEAFF. CDR3 sequence (DNA): TGTGCCAGCAGCAGCGGGGCAGAGGGAACTGAAGCTTTCTTT. This chain connects TRBV21-1 to TRBJ1-1. TRBV21-1 is a pseudogene segment. The CDR3 length is 14 residues.